This T cell receptor (beta chain) was documented in a study of blood T cell repertoires in COVID-19. With 6 bases removed from V and 7 bases from J, the gap between germline ends came to 21 bases. The CDR3 is made up of 15 amino acids. Germline V CDR1 and CDR2: LGHNT, FRNRAP. Sequencing was performed with immunoSEQ multiplex PCR; in TCRdb, only in-frame clones are kept and a portion is missing. The table lists some 85,000 clones, about 89% of them singletons, with 7.5% to 9.5% in the top ten. The chain carries TRBV12-5 and TRBJ1-1; possible D gene TRBD1, 6 bases. Sequencing was carried out using peripheral blood. The sequence derives from a man aged 50 to 59 with acute or convalescent COVID-19. In DNA form, the CDR3 reads TGTGCTAGTGGCCCACCCGGGGGGCAGGCGGTTGAAGCTTTCTTT. Encoded protein: CASGPPGGQAVEAFF.